Only a few counts were recorded for the clone carrying this T cell receptor (beta chain). The antigen remains unidentified. V was pared by 1 base and J by 3 bases, with 19 bases between. Germline assignment: CDR1 MNHEY and CDR2 SMNVEV (reference sequence). The CDR3 runs 17 residues. This sample was included in a study of vaccination and CD4 T cells after COVID-19. Study information: Convalescent donors were composed of six males and four females, of whom two were Hispanic. The stimulus for the cells was overlapping spike peptides derived from SARS-CoV-2, HCoV-NL63, HCoV-OC43 and HCoV-229E.

The treatment is: roughly 10-day PBMC culture with coronavirus spike peptide pools or control peptides (ViraFEST assay). Sequenced with the Oncomine TCR Beta short-read assay was DNA taken from cultured CD4+ T cells. Researchers extracted genomic DNA from CD4+ T cells that had been cultured. TCRdb reanalysed the PCR reads using MiXCR and keeps one entry per CDR3 protein. Among roughly 24,000 distinct CDR3 sequences listed, about 39% were seen once. General study findings and limits: The median count of SARS-CoV-2-reactive clonotypes rose from approximately 21 to 40, not significantly.

Sequencing input: CD4+ T cells from blood, cultured in vitro. The TCR originated in a human donor who had recovered from COVID-19. This rearrangement joins TRBV27 to TRBJ2-7; D might be TRBD2 (6 bases). The CDR3 sequence: CASSLFRGGQGDYEQYF. For the CDR3, the DNA is TGTGCCAGCAGTTTATTTCGCGGAGGGCAAGGGGACTACGAGCAGTACTTC.